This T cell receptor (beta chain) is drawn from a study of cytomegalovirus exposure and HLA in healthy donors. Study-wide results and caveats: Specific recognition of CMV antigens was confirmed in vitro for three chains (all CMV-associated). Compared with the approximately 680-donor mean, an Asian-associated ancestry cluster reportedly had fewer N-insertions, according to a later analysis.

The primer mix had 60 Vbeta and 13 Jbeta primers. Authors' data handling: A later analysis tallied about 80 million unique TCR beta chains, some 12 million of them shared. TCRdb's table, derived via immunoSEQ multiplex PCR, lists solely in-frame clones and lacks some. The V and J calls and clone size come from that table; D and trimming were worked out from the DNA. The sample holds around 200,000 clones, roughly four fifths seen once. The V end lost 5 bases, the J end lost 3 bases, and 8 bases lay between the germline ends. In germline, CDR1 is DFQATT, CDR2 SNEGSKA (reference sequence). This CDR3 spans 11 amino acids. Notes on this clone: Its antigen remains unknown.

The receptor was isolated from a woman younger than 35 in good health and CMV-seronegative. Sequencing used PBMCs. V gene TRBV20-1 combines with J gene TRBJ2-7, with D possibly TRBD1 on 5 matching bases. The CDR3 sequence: CSAGAYYEQYF. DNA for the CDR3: TGCAGTGCTGGGGCATACTACGAGCAGTACTTC.